The sequence of this T cell receptor (beta chain) was determined in a study of shared clonotypes between healthy human individuals. Caucasian adults residing in Nashville, Tennessee made up all the donors. With 2 bases clipped from V and 3 bases from J, the junction kept 7 bases outside the gene matches. Germline V lookup: CDR1 SGHRS, CDR2 YFSETQ. The CDR3 length is 15 residues. Deep was the level at which the assay was run. Sequencing was performed with immunoSEQ multiplex PCR; in TCRdb, only in-frame clones are kept and a portion is missing. The sample lists about 380,000 clones, 90% to 97% seen once, with 0.32% in the top ten.

This clonotype was obtained from a man aged 25 to 40 in good health. Source material: memory CD8+ T cells sorted from blood. Indicated subset: CD45RO+ cells pooled with CCR7-negative TemRA cells. The V gene is TRBV5-1, the J gene TRBJ2-7; 8 bases map to TRBD1. The CDR3 protein is CASSFAPGGFYEQYF. CDR3 in DNA: TGCGCCAGCAGCTTCGCCCCAGGGGGCTTCTACGAGCAGTACTTC.